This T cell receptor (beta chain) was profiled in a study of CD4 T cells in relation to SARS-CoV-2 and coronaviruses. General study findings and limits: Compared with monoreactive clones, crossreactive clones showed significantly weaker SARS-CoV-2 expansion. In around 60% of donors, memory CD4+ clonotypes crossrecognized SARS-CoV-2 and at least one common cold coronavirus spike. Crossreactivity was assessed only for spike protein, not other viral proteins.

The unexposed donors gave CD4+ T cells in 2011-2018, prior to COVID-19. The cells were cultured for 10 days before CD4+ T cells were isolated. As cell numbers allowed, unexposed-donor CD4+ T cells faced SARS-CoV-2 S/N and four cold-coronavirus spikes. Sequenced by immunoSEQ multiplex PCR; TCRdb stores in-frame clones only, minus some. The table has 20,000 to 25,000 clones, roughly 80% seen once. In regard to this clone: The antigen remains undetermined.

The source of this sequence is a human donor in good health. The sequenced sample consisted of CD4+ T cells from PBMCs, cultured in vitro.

The CDR3 sequence is CASSRGDRNTDTQYF. In nucleotides, the CDR3 is TGTGCCAGCAGTCGGGGGGACAGAAACACAGATACGCAGTATTTT. The chain recombines TRBV9 with TRBJ2-3; TRBD1 or TRBD2 may be the D gene (7 bases each). CDR1 and CDR2 (germline): SGDLS, YYNGEE. The CDR3 extends over 15 amino acids. The V and J ends lost 5 bases and 2 bases respectively, with 15 bases between them.